A single T cell receptor (beta chain) is shown here with its context. In the PCR, 60 Vbeta and 13 Jbeta primers were used. Clones were read by immunoSEQ multiplex PCR, and TCRdb kept only the in-frame ones, dropping some. The profile covers about 140,000 clones, with around 80% appearing a single time and 1.2% to 1.5% taken by the ten largest. Donors had nominal health at sampling but likely had unrecorded immune exposures. Per germline, CDR1 KGHSH and CDR2 LQKENI. V lost 8 bases to trimming and J lost 4 bases, with 15 bases between them. The CDR3 loop spans 14 amino acids. This sample is drawn from a study of cytomegalovirus exposure and HLA in healthy donors.

This TCR was recovered from a man aged 25-40 years in good health and CMV-seropositive. The sample was PBMCs. The chain joins TRBV18 to TRBJ2-1; possible D gene TRBD2, 6 bases. In DNA form, the CDR3 reads TGTGCCAGCCATCTCGTGGCGGGATACAATGAGCAGTTCTTC. Residues: CASHLVAGYNEQFF.